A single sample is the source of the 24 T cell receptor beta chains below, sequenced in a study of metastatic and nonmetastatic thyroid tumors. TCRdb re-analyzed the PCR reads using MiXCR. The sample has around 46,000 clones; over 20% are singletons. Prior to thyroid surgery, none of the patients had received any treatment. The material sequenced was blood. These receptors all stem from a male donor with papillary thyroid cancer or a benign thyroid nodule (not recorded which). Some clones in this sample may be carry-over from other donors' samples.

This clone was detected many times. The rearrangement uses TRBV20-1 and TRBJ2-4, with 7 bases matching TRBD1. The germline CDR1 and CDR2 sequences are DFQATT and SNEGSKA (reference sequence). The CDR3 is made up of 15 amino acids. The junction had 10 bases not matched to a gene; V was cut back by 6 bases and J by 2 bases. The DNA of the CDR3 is TGCAGTGCCACCGCGGTGGGACAGCCCAAAAACATTCAGTACTTC. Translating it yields CSATAVGQPKNIQYF.

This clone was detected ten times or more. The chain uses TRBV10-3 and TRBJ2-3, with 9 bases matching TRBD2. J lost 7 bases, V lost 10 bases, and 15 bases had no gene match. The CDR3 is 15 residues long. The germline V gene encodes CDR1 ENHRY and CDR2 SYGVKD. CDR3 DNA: TGTGCCACAGGGTCGGCGGGGGGGCTGAGGAATACGCAGTATTTT. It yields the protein CATGSAGGLRNTQYF.

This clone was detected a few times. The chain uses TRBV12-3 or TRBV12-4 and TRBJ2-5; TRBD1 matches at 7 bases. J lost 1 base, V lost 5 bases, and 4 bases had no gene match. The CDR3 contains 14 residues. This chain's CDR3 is CASSQGVSQETQYF. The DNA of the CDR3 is TGTGCCAGCAGTCAGGGGGTTTCCCAAGAGACCCAGTACTTC.

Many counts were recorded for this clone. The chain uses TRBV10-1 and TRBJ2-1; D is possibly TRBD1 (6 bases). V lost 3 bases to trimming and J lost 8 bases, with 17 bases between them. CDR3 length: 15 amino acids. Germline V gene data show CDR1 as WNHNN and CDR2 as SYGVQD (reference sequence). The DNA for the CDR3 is TGCGCCAGCAGTGATCCCAGGCAGGGGCATGATGAGCAGTTCTTC. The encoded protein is CASSDPRQGHDEQFF.

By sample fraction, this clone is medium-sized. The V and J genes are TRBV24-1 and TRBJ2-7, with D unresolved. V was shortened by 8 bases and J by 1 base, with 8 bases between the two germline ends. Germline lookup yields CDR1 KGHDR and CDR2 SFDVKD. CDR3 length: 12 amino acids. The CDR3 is CATKTRSYEQYF. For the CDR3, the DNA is TGTGCCACCAAAACCCGTTCCTACGAGCAGTACTTC.

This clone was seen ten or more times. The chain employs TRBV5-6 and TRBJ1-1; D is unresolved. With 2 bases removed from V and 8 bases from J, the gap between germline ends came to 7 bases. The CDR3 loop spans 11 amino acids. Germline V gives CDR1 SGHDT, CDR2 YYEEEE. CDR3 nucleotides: TGTGCCAGCAGCTTAAAGATGGAAGCTTTCTTT. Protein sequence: CASSLKMEAFF.

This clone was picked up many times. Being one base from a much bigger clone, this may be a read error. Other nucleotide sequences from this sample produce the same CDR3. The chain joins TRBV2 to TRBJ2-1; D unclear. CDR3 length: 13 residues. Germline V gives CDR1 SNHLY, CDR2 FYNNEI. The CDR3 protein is CASSSTVYNEQFF. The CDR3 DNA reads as TGCGCCAGCAGCTCGACGGTCTACAATGAGCAGTTCTTC.

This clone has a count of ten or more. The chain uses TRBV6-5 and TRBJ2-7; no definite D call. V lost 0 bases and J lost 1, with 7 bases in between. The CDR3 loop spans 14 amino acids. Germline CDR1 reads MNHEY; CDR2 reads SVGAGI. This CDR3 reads CASSYSTISYEQYF. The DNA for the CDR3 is TGTGCCAGCAGTTACTCAACAATTTCCTACGAGCAGTACTTC.

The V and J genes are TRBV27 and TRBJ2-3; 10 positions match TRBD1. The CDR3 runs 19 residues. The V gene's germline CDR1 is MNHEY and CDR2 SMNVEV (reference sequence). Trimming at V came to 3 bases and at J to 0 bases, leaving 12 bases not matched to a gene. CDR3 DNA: TGTGCCAGCAGTTTGGGACAGGGGTTATTATGGGGAAGCACAGATACGCAGTATTTT. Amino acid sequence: CASSLGQGLLWGSTDTQYF.

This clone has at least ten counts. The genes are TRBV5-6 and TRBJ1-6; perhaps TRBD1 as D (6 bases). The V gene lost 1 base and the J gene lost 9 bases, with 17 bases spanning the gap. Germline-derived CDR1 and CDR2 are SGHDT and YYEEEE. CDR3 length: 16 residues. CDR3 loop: CASSLYGGDGISPLHF. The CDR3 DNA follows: TGTGCCAGCAGCTTGTATGGGGGCGACGGAATTTCACCCCTCCACTTT. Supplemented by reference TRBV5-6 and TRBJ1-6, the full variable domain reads DAGVTQSPTHLIKTRGQQVTLRCSPKSGHDTVSWYQQALGQGPQFIFQYYEEEERQRGNFPDRFSGHQFPNYSSELNVNALLLGDSALYLCASSLYGGDGISPLHFGNGTRLTVT.

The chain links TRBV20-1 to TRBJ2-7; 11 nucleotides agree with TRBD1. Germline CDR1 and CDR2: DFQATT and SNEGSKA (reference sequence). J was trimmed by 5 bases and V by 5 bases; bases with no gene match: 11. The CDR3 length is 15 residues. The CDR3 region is CSAVGRDRGANEQYF. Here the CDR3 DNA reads TGCAGTGCTGTAGGCCGGGACAGGGGGGCAAACGAGCAGTACTTC.

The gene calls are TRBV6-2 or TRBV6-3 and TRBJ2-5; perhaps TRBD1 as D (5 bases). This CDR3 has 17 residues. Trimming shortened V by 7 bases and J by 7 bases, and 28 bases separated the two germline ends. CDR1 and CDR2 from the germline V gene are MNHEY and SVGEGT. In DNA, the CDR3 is TGTGCCAGCATTATACTCGGCCGGGCTGGGGCGGCTGGGACCCAGTACTTC. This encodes CASIILGRAGAAGTQYF.

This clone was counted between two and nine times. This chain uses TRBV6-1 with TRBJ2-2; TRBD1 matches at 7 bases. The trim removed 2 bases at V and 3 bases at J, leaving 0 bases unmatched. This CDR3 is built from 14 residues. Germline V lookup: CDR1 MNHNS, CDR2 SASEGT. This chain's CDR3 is CASSEQGDTGELFF. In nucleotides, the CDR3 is TGTGCCAGCAGTGAACAGGGGGACACCGGGGAGCTGTTTTTT.

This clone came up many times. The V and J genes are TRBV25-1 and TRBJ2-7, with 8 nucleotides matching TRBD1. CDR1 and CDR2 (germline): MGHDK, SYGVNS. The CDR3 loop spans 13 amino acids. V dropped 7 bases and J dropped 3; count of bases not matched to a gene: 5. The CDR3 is CASMETGDYEQYF. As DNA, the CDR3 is TGTGCCAGCATGGAGACAGGGGACTACGAGCAGTACTTC.

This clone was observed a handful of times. CDR3 sequence: CASSLGENNQPQHF. In DNA, the CDR3 is TGTGCCAGCAGTTTAGGGGAAAACAATCAGCCCCAGCATTTT. The genes are TRBV28 and TRBJ1-5; D is undetermined. Germline CDR1 and CDR2: MDHEN and SYDVKM. The CDR3 is made up of 14 amino acids. The V and J ends lost 2 bases and 3 bases respectively, with 8 bases between them.

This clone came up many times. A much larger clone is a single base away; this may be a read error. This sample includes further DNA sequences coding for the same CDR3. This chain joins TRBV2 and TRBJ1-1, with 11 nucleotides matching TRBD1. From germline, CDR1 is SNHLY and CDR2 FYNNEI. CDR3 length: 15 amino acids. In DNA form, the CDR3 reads TGTGCCAGACCCTACAGGGACAGGGGGAACACCGAAGCTTTCTTT. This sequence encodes CARPYRDRGNTEAFF.

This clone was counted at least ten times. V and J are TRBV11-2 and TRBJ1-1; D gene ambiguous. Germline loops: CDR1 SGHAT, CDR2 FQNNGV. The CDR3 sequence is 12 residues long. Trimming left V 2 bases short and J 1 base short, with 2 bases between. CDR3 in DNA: TGTGCCAGCAGCTTACAGAACACTGAAGCTTTCTTT. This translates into CASSLQNTEAFF.

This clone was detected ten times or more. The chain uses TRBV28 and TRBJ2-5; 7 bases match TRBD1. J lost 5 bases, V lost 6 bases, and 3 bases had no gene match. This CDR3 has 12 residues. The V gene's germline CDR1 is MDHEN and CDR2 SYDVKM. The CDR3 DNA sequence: TGTGCCAGCAGCCTACAGGGGGAGACCCAGTACTTC. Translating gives CASSLQGETQYF.

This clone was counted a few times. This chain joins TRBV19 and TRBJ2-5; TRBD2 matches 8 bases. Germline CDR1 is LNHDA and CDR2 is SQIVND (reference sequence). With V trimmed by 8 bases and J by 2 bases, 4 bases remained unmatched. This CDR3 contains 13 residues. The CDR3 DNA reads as TGTGCCAGTCGGCCTAGCGGGCAAGAGACCCAGTACTTC. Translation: CASRPSGQETQYF.

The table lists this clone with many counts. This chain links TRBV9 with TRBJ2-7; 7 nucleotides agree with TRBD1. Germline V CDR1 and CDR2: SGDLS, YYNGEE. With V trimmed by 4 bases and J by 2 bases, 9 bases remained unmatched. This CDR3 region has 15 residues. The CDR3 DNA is TGTGCCAGCAGCCTGGGGACAGCAAGAACCTACGAGCAGTACTTC. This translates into CASSLGTARTYEQYF.

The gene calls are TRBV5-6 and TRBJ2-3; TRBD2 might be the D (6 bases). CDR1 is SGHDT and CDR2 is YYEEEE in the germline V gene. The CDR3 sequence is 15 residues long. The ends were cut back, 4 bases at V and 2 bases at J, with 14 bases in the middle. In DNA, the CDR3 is TGTGCCAGCAGCCAAGGCGGGAAACACACAGATACGCAGTATTTT. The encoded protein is CASSQGGKHTDTQYF.

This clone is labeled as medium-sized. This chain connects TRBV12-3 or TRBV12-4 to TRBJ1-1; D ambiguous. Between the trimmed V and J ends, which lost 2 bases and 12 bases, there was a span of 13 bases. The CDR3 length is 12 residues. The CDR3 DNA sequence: TGTGCCAGCAGTTTACTGGAGAGGGCTACTTTCTTT. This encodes CASSLLERATFF.

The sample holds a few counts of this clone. The CDR3 reads CASSLIRAGENSPLHF. In DNA, the CDR3 is TGTGCCAGCAGTTTGATTAGGGCAGGGGAGAATTCACCCCTCCACTTT. The genes are TRBV28 and TRBJ1-6; possibly TRBD1 for D (6 bases). This CDR3 has 16 residues. V was pared by 3 bases and J by 7 bases, with 16 bases between. Germline CDR1 is MDHEN and CDR2 is SYDVKM.

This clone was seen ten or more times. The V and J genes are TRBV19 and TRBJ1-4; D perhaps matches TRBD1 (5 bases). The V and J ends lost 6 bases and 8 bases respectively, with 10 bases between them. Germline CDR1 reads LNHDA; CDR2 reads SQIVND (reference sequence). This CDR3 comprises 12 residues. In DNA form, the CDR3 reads TGTGCCAGTAGAAGGAGGGGCGAAAAACTGTTTTTT. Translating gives CASRRRGEKLFF.